Shown below are 8 T cell receptor beta chains from a single sample sequenced in a study of cytomegalovirus exposure and HLA in healthy donors. In the PCR, 60 Vbeta and 13 Jbeta primers were used. Generated by immunoSEQ multiplex PCR, the TCRdb table keeps only in-frame clones and is missing some. The sample lists fewer than 150,000 clones, more than 70% occurring once. Specimen: PBMCs. These receptors came from a woman between 50 and 59 years old in good health and CMV-seronegative.

The CDR3 region is CASSEQTGPLSYEQYF. DNA for the CDR3: TGTGCCAGCAGTGAGCAGACAGGGCCCCTCTCCTACGAGCAGTACTTC. The chain employs TRBV6-1 and TRBJ2-7; 7 nucleotides agree with TRBD1. The V segment lost 3 bases and the J segment 0 bases; nucleotides outside the gene matches: 8. The CDR3 runs to 16 residues. Germline assignment: CDR1 MNHNS and CDR2 SASEGT.

The rearrangement uses TRBV5-5 and TRBJ2-7, with D perhaps matching TRBD1 (6 bases). V was shortened by 3 bases and J by 4 bases, with 8 bases between the two germline ends. This CDR3 region has 12 residues. Per the germline V gene, CDR1 is SGHKS and CDR2 is YYEKEE (reference sequence). The CDR3, as DNA: TGTGCCAGCAGCTGGGGACAATACGAGCAGTACTTC. The encoded protein is CASSWGQYEQYF.

CDR3 amino acids: CASSGLAGVRGEAFF. The DNA for the CDR3 is TGTGCCAGCAGTGGCCTGGCGGGGGTGCGAGGTGAAGCTTTCTTT. The rearrangement links TRBV27 to TRBJ1-1, with TRBD1 as a possible D gene (5 bases). Germline-derived CDR1 and CDR2 are MNHEY and SMNVEV (reference sequence). The CDR3 loop spans 15 amino acids. Trimming took 5 bases from V and 7 from J, leaving 20 bases between them.

Here the CDR3 reads CASSPSPRGGELFF. The DNA of the CDR3 is TGTGCCAGCTCACCATCCCCCCGGGGCGGGGAGCTGTTTTTT. V usage is TRBV18 and J usage is TRBJ2-2, with TRBD2 as a possible D gene (5 bases). Germline values: CDR1 KGHSH, CDR2 LQKENI. The CDR3 has 14 amino acids. Trimming removed 2 bases from V and 7 bases from J, with 11 bases in between.

Regarding this clone: The missing conserved phenylalanine or tryptophan at the end of this CDR3 makes a read error likely. The chain joins TRBV4-1 to TRBJ2-7; TRBD1 is a possible D gene (6 bases). Germline values: CDR1 MGHRA, CDR2 YSYEKL. V lost 1 base and J 6 bases, leaving 19 bases between the germline ends. The CDR3 is 16 amino acids. The CDR3 DNA sequence: TGCGCCAGCAGCCAAGTGGGGACACTGCTTTTTGGCGAGCAGTACCTC. Translating it yields CASSQVGTLLFGEQYL.

There are a few counts of this clone. The chain has TRBV6-6 and TRBJ1-2; 9 nucleotides match TRBD1. The CDR3 consists of 13 residues. The trim removed 5 bases at V and 5 bases at J, leaving 3 bases unmatched. The V gene's germline CDR1 is MNHNY and CDR2 SVGAGI (reference sequence). As DNA, the CDR3 is TGTGCCAGCAGTCCCGGGACAGGGTATGGCTACACCTTC. Residues: CASSPGTGYGYTF.

The DNA for the CDR3 is TGTGCCAGCGGTAGGGGGACCGGTGAAGCTTTCTTT. Its protein is CASGRGTGEAFF. The V gene is TRBV6-5, the J gene TRBJ1-1; D perhaps matches TRBD1 (6 bases). Between the trimmed V and J ends, which lost 8 bases and 7 bases, there was a span of 14 bases. The CDR3 has 12 residues. Germline CDR1 reads MNHEY; CDR2 reads SVGAGI.

As for this clone: The same CDR3 is also encoded by other DNA sequences in this sample. The chain employs TRBV2 and TRBJ1-2; weak D call: TRBD1 (5 bases). The CDR3 spans 13 residues. Trimming shortened V by 5 bases and J by 2 bases, and 9 bases separated the two germline ends. In germline, CDR1 is SNHLY, CDR2 FYNNEI. CDR3 protein: CASSPDSNYGYTF. For the CDR3, the DNA is TGTGCCAGCAGTCCAGACAGCAACTATGGCTACACCTTC.